This T cell receptor (beta chain) was profiled in a study of STAT5B mutations in CD4+ large granular lymphocyte leukemia. General study results and limits: No patients shared main leukemic clonotypes, though less than 30% appeared at low frequency elsewhere.

In regard to this clone: Its antigen is currently unknown.

Trimming cost V 3 bases and J 0 bases; bases outside gene matches: 0. The germline V gene encodes CDR1 ENHRY and CDR2 SYGVKD. CDR3 length equals 15 residues. Sequencing was at survey level. Repertoires were generated with immunoSEQ multiplex PCR, while TCRdb's copy carries only in-frame clones and drops some. The top ten clones hold approximately 0.6% of a sample with tens of thousands of clones, over 70% of them seen once. The sequenced material came from CD4+ T cells from blood buffy coats. The chain combines TRBV10-3 with TRBJ2-2; 8 nucleotides line up with TRBD1. The sequence was obtained from a human donor in good health. The CDR3 reads CAISEQGANTGELFF. The CDR3, as DNA: TGTGCCATCAGTGAACAGGGGGCGAACACCGGGGAGCTGTTTTTT.